This T cell receptor (beta chain) was recorded in a study of blood T cells in healthy people across ages. A sample-barcoded 5' primer and a J-beta primer mix were used in a second PCR of roughly 6 to 12 cycles. TCRdb analysed the 5' RACE reads with MiXCR anew, one entry per CDR3 protein. The sample has around 800,000 distinct CDR3 sequences, 46% seen once; the top ten hold 15% to 20%. This clonotype has more than one count but fewer than ten. The germline V gene has CDR1 SGHDN and CDR2 FVKESK. Deletions cut 6 bases from V and 4 bases from J, with 15 bases between. The CDR3 spans 14 residues. Sequences were obtained from blood. The source is an elderly man in good health. This sequence joins TRBV14 and TRBJ1-1; no clear D. CDR3 nucleotide sequence: TGTGCCAGCAGACCTCAGGTGGAGGGCACTGAAGCTTTCTTT. Translation gives CASRPQVEGTEAFF. Looking up the rest from reference TRBV14 and TRBJ1-1 gives the full variable domain: EAGVTQFPSHSVIEKGQTVTLRCDPISGHDNLYWYRRVMGKEIKFLLHFVKESKQDESGMPNNRFLAERTGGTYSTLKVQPAELEDSGVYFCASRPQVEGTEAFFGQGTRLTVV.